This is a list of T cell receptor beta chains from one sample in a study of control samples from healthy donors and cancer patients. Using immunoSEQ multiplex PCR, the repertoire was profiled, and TCRdb retains in-frame clones only, with some absent. The sample contains some 49,000 clones, about 86% of which appear only once. Sequencing was performed on PBMCs. The receptors derive from a woman in her forties or fifties with lung cancer. The CDR3 runs from the conserved cysteine through the conserved F or W. The D gene is left open where the match is weak. The size field is filled for only some rows; it gives once, few, many or a size class.

j_call,clone_size,d_call,v_call,cdr3_aa,cdr3_nt
TRBJ1-1,few,-,TRBV2,CASSEVWKAFF,TGTGCCAGCAGTGAAGTTTGGAAAGCTTTCTTT
TRBJ1-5,few,-,TRBV5-3,CARSLIGEVDSNQPQHF,TGTGCCAGAAGCTTAATCGGGGAAGTTGATAGCAATCAGCCCCAGCATTTT
TRBJ2-2,-,-,TRBV11-2,CASSLLATGELFF,TGTGCCAGCAGCTTACTGGCCACCGGGGAGCTGTTTTTT
TRBJ1-2,-,-,TRBV30,CAWTVASGGYTF,TGTGCCTGGACCGTCGCCAGTGGTGGCTACACCTTC
TRBJ1-2,-,TRBD1,TRBV9,CASSVQGAGYGYTF,TGTGCCAGCAGCGTGCAGGGGGCAGGCTATGGCTACACCTTC
TRBJ1-1,-,-,TRBV2,CASRSGTSREAFF,TGTGCCAGCAGATCCGGGACCTCTAGGGAAGCTTTCTTT
TRBJ1-2,-,-,TRBV6-2/TRBV6-3,CASSYSTGSGYTF,TGTGCCAGCAGTTACTCGACCGGGTCTGGCTACACCTTC
TRBJ1-1,-,-,TRBV4-1,CASSQEGTLVNTEAFF,TGCGCCAGCAGCCAAGAAGGGACTCTCGTGAACACTGAAGCTTTCTTT
TRBJ2-7,-,TRBD2,TRBV27,CASSLSRGDEQYF,TGTGCCAGCAGTTTATCTCGGGGGGACGAGCAGTACTTC
TRBJ1-2,-,-,TRBV29-1,CSVAGIANYGYTF,TGCAGCGTTGCAGGGATCGCTAACTATGGCTACACCTTC
TRBJ1-3,-,-,TRBV7-2,CASSLTTVPSGNTIYF,TGTGCCAGCAGCTTAACCACAGTCCCCTCTGGAAACACCATATATTTT
TRBJ1-2,-,-,TRBV12-5,CASGLVSYGYTF,TGTGCTAGTGGTTTGGTTAGCTATGGCTACACCTTC
TRBJ2-3,-,TRBD2,TRBV5-1,CASSPLAGDRDTQYF,TGCGCCAGCAGCCCACTAGCGGGGGATAGAGATACGCAGTATTTT
TRBJ1-5,-,-,TRBV6-2/TRBV6-3,CASSTFRGRGSNQPQHF,TGTGCCAGCAGCACATTCAGGGGCCGGGGGTCAAATCAGCCCCAGCATTTT
TRBJ1-6,-,-,TRBV7-3,CASSLLAGLNSPLHF,TGTGCCAGCAGCTTATTGGCAGGGTTAAATTCACCCCTCCACTTT
TRBJ2-1,-,-,TRBV10-3,CAISPNRVSYNEQFF,TGTGCCATCAGTCCAAACAGGGTTTCCTACAATGAGCAGTTCTTC
TRBJ1-2,-,TRBD1,TRBV6-2/TRBV6-3,CASSFRQGDFYGYTF,TGTGCCAGCAGTTTCCGACAGGGGGATTTCTATGGCTACACCTTC
TRBJ1-1,once,-,TRBV18,CASSPQERSTEAFF,TGTGCCAGCTCACCTCAAGAACGGAGCACTGAAGCTTTCTTT
TRBJ1-1,-,-,TRBV5-5,CASSLRTLNTEAFF,TGTGCCAGCAGCTTGCGAACATTAAACACTGAAGCTTTCTTT
TRBJ2-1,-,TRBD1,TRBV6-5,CASSLGQNSYNEQFF,TGTGCCAGCAGCCTGGGACAGAACTCCTACAATGAGCAGTTCTTC
TRBJ1-2,-,TRBD1,TRBV10-3,CAISVVPWDRGKGSYGYTF,TGTGCCATCAGTGTAGTCCCCTGGGACAGGGGCAAAGGAAGCTATGGCTACACCTTC
TRBJ1-1,medium-sized,-,TRBV19,CASFRQEAFF,TGTGCCAGTTTTCGGCAAGAAGCTTTCTTT
TRBJ1-2,-,-,TRBV6-1,CASSEAVKSAGGYTF,TGTGCCAGCAGTGAAGCGGTCAAGAGTGCAGGGGGCTACACCTTC
TRBJ2-1,-,-,TRBV29-1,CSVEGGPLSSYNEQFF,TGCAGCGTTGAGGGGGGTCCCTTGAGCTCCTACAATGAGCAGTTCTTC
TRBJ2-7,-,-,TRBV6-5,CASSYRDGTPFF,TGTGCCAGCAGTTACCGCGACGGGACCCCCTTCTTC
TRBJ2-2,-,TRBD1,TRBV5-1,CASSWTGATGELFF,TGCGCCAGCAGCTGGACAGGGGCCACCGGGGAGCTGTTTTTT
TRBJ2-3,once,-,TRBV3-1/TRBV3-2,CASSTLDTQYF,TGTGCCAGCAGCACCCTGGATACGCAGTATTTT
TRBJ2-7,-,TRBD1,TRBV5-4,CASSVPGQSSYEQYF,TGTGCCAGCAGTGTTCCGGGACAGAGCTCCTACGAGCAGTACTTC
TRBJ1-1,-,-,TRBV5-1,CASSRSGLNTEAFF,TGCGCCAGCAGCCGCTCAGGGTTGAACACTGAAGCTTTCTTT
TRBJ1-6,-,-,TRBV28,CASSPTTGSRFNSPLHF,TGTGCCAGCAGTCCGACTACAGGGAGCAGATTTAATTCACCCCTCCACTTT
TRBJ2-6,few,-,TRBV19,CASSSEGAGANVLTF,TGTGCCAGTAGTTCGGAAGGGGCTGGGGCCAACGTCCTGACTTTC
TRBJ2-2,-,-,TRBV24-1,CATDSGTGELFF,TGTGCCACCGACTCGGGGACCGGGGAGCTGTTTTTT
TRBJ1-2,once,TRBD1,TRBV19,CAIGRGNYGYTF,TGTGCCATTGGCAGGGGGAACTATGGCTACACCTTC
TRBJ2-1,-,TRBD1,TRBV28,CASSRYRGSRDEQFF,TGTGCCAGCAGTAGGTACAGGGGAAGTAGGGATGAGCAGTTCTTC
TRBJ2-3,-,-,TRBV27,CASSLSWGTDTQYF,TGTGCCAGCAGTTTATCTTGGGGCACAGATACGCAGTATTTT
TRBJ1-4,-,-,TRBV15,CATSGGSTNEKLFF,TGTGCCACTTCTGGGGGCTCAACTAATGAAAAACTGTTTTTT
TRBJ2-7,-,-,TRBV12-3/TRBV12-4,CASSWDRSKQYF,TGTGCCAGCAGCTGGGACCGCTCCAAGCAGTACTTC
TRBJ1-5,-,-,TRBV24-1,CATSERDSNQPQHF,TGTGCCACCAGTGAACGGGATTCTAATCAGCCCCAGCATTTT
TRBJ1-1,-,-,TRBV2,CASRDSNTEAFF,TGTGCCAGCAGGGACAGTAACACTGAAGCTTTCTTT
TRBJ1-5,few,TRBD1,TRBV2,CASSPGGDQPQHF,TGTGCCAGCAGTCCAGGGGGCGATCAGCCCCAGCATTTT
TRBJ2-5,-,-,TRBV7-2,CASVITLSNGVQETQYF,TGTGCCAGCGTTATTACCCTCTCAAACGGAGTCCAAGAGACCCAGTACTTC
TRBJ2-3,-,-,TRBV18,CASSPSDTQYF,TGTGCCAGCTCACCGTCAGATACGCAGTATTTT
TRBJ2-1,once,-,TRBV5-6,CASSPGGGLTVRMYNEQFF,TGTGCCAGCAGCCCTGGTGGTGGGTTGACAGTAAGGATGTACAATGAGCAGTTCTTC
TRBJ2-2,-,-,TRBV28,CASSLQRLARTGELFF,TGTGCCAGCAGTCTACAAAGGCTAGCGAGAACCGGGGAGCTGTTTTTT
TRBJ2-7,-,TRBD1,TRBV19,CASSLGTGSVYEQYF,TGTGCCAGTAGTCTCGGGACAGGGTCAGTGTACGAGCAGTACTTC
TRBJ1-1,-,-,TRBV4-1,CASSQDPGAGDTEAFF,TGCGCCAGCAGCCAAGATCCCGGGGCTGGGGACACTGAAGCTTTCTTT
TRBJ1-1,-,-,TRBV30,CAWSARGDTEAFF,TGTGCCTGGAGTGCCCGGGGCGACACTGAAGCTTTCTTT
TRBJ1-4,-,-,TRBV5-4,CASTNGGGKGEKLFF,TGTGCCAGCACCAATGGGGGGGGGAAAGGTGAAAAACTGTTTTTT
TRBJ1-6,-,-,TRBV2,CATNEDSFFSPLHF,TGTGCCACTAATGAGGACAGCTTCTTTTCACCCCTCCACTTT
TRBJ1-5,medium-sized,-,TRBV7-9,CASSHSNSNQPQHF,TGTGCCAGCAGCCACAGCAATAGCAATCAGCCCCAGCATTTT
TRBJ1-2,-,-,TRBV7-2,CASSPQGAHSVYGYTF,TGTGCCAGCAGCCCCCAAGGGGCCCATTCCGTCTATGGCTACACCTTC
TRBJ2-1,once,-,TRBV30,CACYSRYNEQFF,TGTGCCTGTTACAGCCGCTACAATGAGCAGTTCTTC
TRBJ1-1,-,TRBD1,TRBV11-2,CASSLDVRGTGLNTEAFF,TGTGCCAGCAGCTTAGATGTCCGGGGGACAGGGCTCAACACTGAAGCTTTCTTT
TRBJ2-3,-,-,TRBV7-2,CASSLVQGGDTQYF,TGTGCCAGCAGCTTAGTTCAGGGTGGAGATACGCAGTATTTT
TRBJ1-5,-,-,TRBV27,CASSRDGNQPQHF,TGTGCCAGCAGTCGGGACGGAAATCAGCCCCAGCATTTT